A single sample gave rise to the 23 T cell receptor beta chains below, sequenced in a study of T cells in Graves' hyperthyroidism and ophthalmopathy. Authors of the study amplified TCR beta CDR3 regions from RNA transcripts. The HTBI primer set was used in a first-round RT-PCR of the TCR CDR3. TCRdb fed the multiplex PCR reads into MiXCR, producing one record per CDR3 protein. Among about 640,000 distinct CDR3 sequences listed, 20% were seen once. The sequencing sample was made of blood. The receptors here all came from a man aged 25 to 40 with Graves' ophthalmopathy.

This clonotype has only a few counts. The chain recombines TRBV20-1 with TRBJ2-3, with TRBD2 matching over 7 bases. Germline CDR1 reads DFQATT; CDR2 reads SNEGSKA (reference sequence). This CDR3 contains 12 residues. CDR3 coding DNA: TGCAGCGAACTAGCGCTCACAGATACGCAGTATTTT. Translating gives CSELALTDTQYF.

This clonotype was picked up many times. The chain carries TRBV30 and TRBJ1-5; no clear D gene. The V and J ends lost 1 base and 4 bases respectively, with 8 bases between them. The CDR3 is 13 residues long. Germline CDR1 is GTSNPN and CDR2 is SVGIG (reference sequence). The CDR3 bases are TGTGCCTGGAGTGCTCGGGCGAATCAGCCCCAGCATTTT. Translating it yields CAWSARANQPQHF.

The CDR3: CASTPAPGVTLAGGSTQYF. In nucleotides, the CDR3 is TGTGCCAGCACCCCGGCCCCCGGGGTTACACTAGCGGGCGGAAGTACCCAGTACTTC. The chain is built from TRBV28 and TRBJ2-5; 9 bases fit TRBD2. V lost 7 bases and J lost 8; bases outside the gene matches: 26. CDR1 MDHEN and CDR2 SYDVKM come from the germline V gene. This CDR3 has 19 amino acids.

There are a few counts of this clonotype. V is TRBV2 and J is TRBJ1-6; 8 nucleotides align to TRBD1. Germline CDR1 is SNHLY and CDR2 is FYNNEI. This CDR3 region has 15 residues. Trimming removed 5 bases from V and 6 bases from J; junction bases left unmatched: 6. DNA of the CDR3: TGTGCCAGCAGTAAATCGACAGGGGTTAATTCACCCCTCCACTTT. It yields the protein CASSKSTGVNSPLHF.

This chain joins TRBV11-1 and TRBJ1-3; possibly TRBD1 for D (5 bases). Germline loops: CDR1 SGHAT, CDR2 FQDESV (reference sequence). The CDR3 consists of 16 residues. The V gene lost 3 bases and the J gene lost 0 bases, with 12 bases spanning the gap. The CDR3 loop reads CASSLEGGASGNTIYF. The CDR3 DNA follows: TGTGCCAGCAGCTTGGAAGGAGGGGCCTCTGGAAACACCATATATTTT.

This clonotype was seen ten or more times. The chain has TRBV7-9 and TRBJ1-6; TRBD1 aligns across 7 bases. The CDR3 is 15 residues long. Per germline, CDR1 SEHNR and CDR2 FQNEAQ (reference sequence). Trimming at V came to 2 bases and at J to 7 bases, leaving 5 bases not matched to a gene. CDR3: CASSLLAGGNSPLHF. DNA for the CDR3: TGTGCCAGCAGCTTACTCGCAGGGGGGAATTCACCCCTCCACTTT. Full variable domain (rest looked up from reference TRBV7-9 and TRBJ1-6): DTGVSQNPRHKITKRGQNVTFRCDPISEHNRLYWYRQTLGQGPEFLTYFQNEAQLEKSRLLSDRFSAERPKGSFSTLEIQRTEQGDSAMYLCASSLLAGGNSPLHFGNGTRLTVT.

This rearrangement joins TRBV5-1 to TRBJ2-5; 8 bases map to TRBD2. CDR1 and CDR2 from the germline V gene are SGHRS and YFSETQ. The CDR3 has 15 residues. Losses at the gene ends were 4 bases for V and 3 bases for J; bases not matched to a gene: 8. The CDR3 nucleotides read TGCGCCAGCAGCGAATCACCGGGACTAGAAGAGACCCAGTACTTC. Protein sequence: CASSESPGLEETQYF. Complete variable domain (other parts from reference TRBV5-1 and TRBJ2-5): KAGVTQTPRYLIKTRGQQVTLSCSPISGHRSVSWYQQTPGQGLQFLFEYFSETQRNKGNFPGRFSGRQFSNSRSEMNVSTLELGDSALYLCASSESPGLEETQYFGPGTRLLVL.

This clonotype was picked up one time. The gene calls are TRBV27 and TRBJ2-3; a weak D match, TRBD2 (6 bases). V shed 5 bases and J shed 6 bases, with 24 bases lying between them. CDR1 is MNHEY and CDR2 is SMNVEV in the germline V gene (reference sequence). The CDR3 is 17 amino acids. The chain's CDR3 is CASSLSSVGRVLDTQYF. The CDR3 DNA follows: TGTGCCAGCAGTCTGTCTAGCGTGGGCCGTGTTCTGGATACGCAGTATTTT.

The V gene is TRBV19, the J gene TRBJ2-6; TRBD1 matches 9 bases. Germline CDR1 is LNHDA and CDR2 is SQIVND (reference sequence). V trimming: 6 bases; J trimming: 3 bases; junction bases outside the gene matches: 3. This CDR3 is 15 amino acids long. CDR3 region: CASSRDRDGANVLTF. CDR3 in DNA: TGTGCCAGTAGCCGGGACAGGGATGGGGCCAACGTCCTGACTTTC.

As to this clonotype: This may stem from a read error, because a much larger clone lies one nucleotide away. A read error is likely, as this CDR3 ends without the conserved phenylalanine or tryptophan. The V call is TRBV10-3, the J call TRBJ2-7; tentative D call: TRBD1 (6 bases). Per the germline V gene, CDR1 is ENHRY and CDR2 is SYGVKD. V dropped 6 bases and J dropped 2 bases, with 14 bases sitting between them. The CDR3 runs 14 residues. The CDR3, as DNA: TGTGCCATCAGGTCGATCGGACAGACCTACGAGCAGTACTCC. Residues: CAIRSIGQTYEQYS.

V gene TRBV4-3 combines with J gene TRBJ2-1, with D maybe TRBD2 (5 bases). Germline V gene sequence: CDR1 LGHNA, CDR2 YSLEER. Trimming shortened V by 1 base and J by 6 bases, and 13 bases separated the two germline ends. The CDR3 totals 15 residues. The CDR3 sequence is CASSQGELVGNEQFF. The CDR3, as DNA: TGCGCCAGCAGCCAAGGAGAACTAGTAGGCAATGAGCAGTTCTTC.

This clonotype was observed at least ten times. V and J are TRBV27 and TRBJ2-7, with 10 positions matching TRBD1. V gave up 4 bases and J gave up 3 bases; unmatched junction bases: 6. Germline V CDR1 and CDR2: MNHEY, SMNVEV (reference sequence). CDR3 length equals 15 residues. This CDR3 is CASSWDRGVNYEQYF. CDR3 nucleotide sequence: TGTGCCAGCAGTTGGGACAGGGGCGTTAACTACGAGCAGTACTTC.

This clonotype was counted many times. The chain carries TRBV28 and TRBJ2-4, with 7 bases that match TRBD2. J lost 4 bases, V lost 6 bases, and 3 bases had no gene match. The CDR3 sequence is 13 residues long. Germline CDR1 reads MDHEN; CDR2 reads SYDVKM. This chain's CDR3 is CASSWGGKNIQYF. CDR3 in DNA: TGTGCCAGCAGCTGGGGAGGGAAAAACATTCAGTACTTC. Variable domain in full (rest from reference TRBV28 and TRBJ2-4): DVKVTQSSRYLVKRTGEKVFLECVQDMDHENMFWYRQDPGLGLRLIYFSYDVKMKEKGDIPEGYSVSREKKERFSLILESASTNQTSMYLCASSWGGKNIQYFGAGTRLSVL.

This chain connects TRBV19 to TRBJ1-2; maybe TRBD1 (6 bases). The CDR3 extends over 14 amino acids. V was cut by 5 bases and J by 2 bases, with 12 bases left in between. From germline, CDR1 is LNHDA and CDR2 SQIVND (reference sequence). CDR3 region: CASSYPGQNYGYTF. The CDR3 DNA sequence: TGTGCCAGTAGTTATCCGGGACAAAACTATGGCTACACCTTC.

Only a few counts were recorded for this clonotype. V is TRBV2 and J is TRBJ2-5, with D perhaps assigned TRBD1 or TRBD2 (5 bases each). This CDR3 comprises 16 residues. Trimming removed 4 bases at V and 0 bases at J, with 15 bases between. CDR1 is SNHLY, CDR2 FYNNEI, per germline. DNA of the CDR3: TGTGCCAGCAGTGTATCAACGGGACGGTACCAAGAGACCCAGTACTTC. Translated: CASSVSTGRYQETQYF.

Ten or more counts support this clonotype. This chain uses TRBV27 with TRBJ2-7; the D is unclear. Trimming removed 5 bases at V and 0 bases at J, with 32 bases between. The CDR3 is 21 residues long. Germline V gene sequence: CDR1 MNHEY, CDR2 SMNVEV (reference sequence). The DNA for the CDR3 is TGTGCCAGCAGTCCTCTTAAAGGCGCGGTGAATTTGGCGCGAAGCTCCTACGAGCAGTACTTC. Amino acids: CASSPLKGAVNLARSSYEQYF.

The chain couples TRBV4-1 to TRBJ2-3; 11 nucleotides match TRBD2. The CDR3 loop spans 14 amino acids. V lost 6 bases to trimming and J lost 4 bases; unmatched junction nucleotides: 3. CDR1 is MGHRA and CDR2 is YSYEKL in the germline V gene. The CDR3 bases are TGCGCCAGCAGTAGCGGGAGGGCGTCAGATACGCAGTATTTT. This translates into CASSSGRASDTQYF.

The chain is built from TRBV20-1 and TRBJ2-5, with 11 bases matching TRBD1. Germline CDR1 DFQATT, CDR2 SNEGSKA (reference sequence). CDR3 length equals 14 residues. The trim removed 5 bases at V and 4 bases at J, leaving 6 bases unmatched. DNA for the CDR3: TGCAGTGCTCCATGGACAGGGGGCAGAGAGACCCAGTACTTC. Its translation is CSAPWTGGRETQYF.

This chain uses TRBV28 with TRBJ1-2; 8 bases agree with TRBD1. This CDR3 has 15 residues. Germline CDR1 MDHEN, CDR2 SYDVKM. Losses at the gene ends were 6 bases for V and 4 bases for J; bases not matched to a gene: 10. The CDR3 sequence: CASRTTGGGGYGYTF. DNA of the CDR3: TGTGCCAGCAGAACTACAGGGGGGGGAGGCTATGGCTACACCTTC.

This clonotype was seen many times. The CDR3 nucleotides are TGTGCCAGCAGCCCACTCCAGGGCAGGGCTGAAGCTTTCTTT. Its translation is CASSPLQGRAEAFF. This chain uses TRBV28 with TRBJ1-1, with a weak D call TRBD1 (5 bases). The V and J ends lost 6 bases and 6 bases respectively, with 17 bases between them. The CDR3 is made up of 14 amino acids. Germline lookup yields CDR1 MDHEN and CDR2 SYDVKM.

To note about this clonotype: It is unclear where the CDR3 begins or ends on the DNA, so no DNA is shown, and the CDR3 is as TCRdb lists it. The chain joins TRBV5-6 to TRBJ2-3; the table gives TRBD1 as D, unverified against the DNA. Including both end residues, the CDR3 is 17 amino acids long. Germline V CDR1 and CDR2: SGHDT, YYEEEE. The CDR3 reads CASSFFGQRDHTDTQYF.

This clonotype was seen a few times. The DNA for the CDR3 is TGTGCCAGCCTAGGTTTCAACTCCTACAATGAGCAGTTCTTC. Translating it yields CASLGFNSYNEQFF. The rearrangement uses TRBV28 and TRBJ2-1; no firm D call. V lost 8 bases and J 0 bases, leaving 11 bases between the germline ends. This CDR3 has 14 amino acids. The germline gives CDR1 MDHEN, CDR2 SYDVKM.

The V call is TRBV28, the J call TRBJ2-5; 12 bases are a match to TRBD1. With V trimmed by 2 bases and J by 11 bases, 12 bases remained unmatched. Germline V gives CDR1 MDHEN, CDR2 SYDVKM. This CDR3 is built from 16 residues. CDR3 sequence: CASSLAGTGGRECQYF. The CDR3, as DNA: TGTGCCAGCAGTTTAGCCGGGACAGGGGGCCGAGAGTGTCAGTACTTC.